This TCR beta chain was documented in a study of T cells after yellow fever vaccination (dated by TCRdb to the late 2010s). Background on the whole study: The SMART-Seq v4 Ultra Low Input RNA kit was used to prepare libraries from fractions with low cell numbers. Two healthy male donors made up the cohort, one aged 18 to 30 years and the other aged 30 to 40 years. Blood samples were taken at several timepoints before and after primary and secondary immunization, and bulk PBMC replicates and cell subsets were isolated. Bulk TCR alpha and beta repertoires were sequenced longitudinally to track T-cell clones before and after primary and booster YFV17D yellow fever vaccination.

Broader findings and caveats from the paper: Because abundant contaminating clonotypes from the bulk population could be contained in FACS-sorted repertoires, computational filtering was required. The secondary T-cell response was weaker than the primary response but faster, peaking on day 5 instead of day 15. A small share of clonotypes occurred in both CD4 and CD8 compartments, likely arising from convergent recombination. Because only a couple of donors were included in the study, the extent to which the findings can be generalized is limited. After the booster, most of the clones that had expanded following primary vaccination were detected again (just under 97% of CD4 and around 90% of CD8), which suggests that memory was broadly maintained.

TCR cDNA was synthesized by 5'RACE template switching, through which a universal primer site and unique molecular identifiers were introduced. Priming of cDNA synthesis was performed from both the TCR alpha and TCR beta constant segments. Library amplification involved two PCR steps, and the second step added sample barcodes and sequencing adapters. Libraries were sequenced on Illumina HiSeq 2500 (2x100 bp) or NovaSeq (2x150 bp). Turning to the authors' computational methods: Demultiplexing of reads and collapsing into UMI consensus sequences were performed with MIGEC, and V(D)J alignment was carried out with MiXCR. Vaccine-responding clonotypes were defined with edgeR using replicate PBMC samples, requiring FDR below 0.01 and a log2 fold change above 5 up to day 15. Each bulk clonotype was labeled CD4 or CD8 based on which sequenced repertoire, CD4 or CD8, contained the clonotype at higher abundance. Using fastp trimming at Q25 and MiXCR clonotype assembly, TCRdb reanalyzed the public sequencing data and kept in-frame beta chains. When rows share a CDR3 protein, they turn into one entry using the most common DNA and genes. The authors' filters were not applied to this entry. This sample is represented by under 150,000 distinct CDR3 sequences; 7.7% of them were singletons. The top ten constitute under 0.85% of the sample.

This clonotype was seen ten or more times. Its antigen remains undetermined. No much larger clonotype is one base removed from it; base qualities were not supplied. The V end gives up 3 bases and the J end 4 bases, leaving 2 bases in the junction not matched to a gene. CDR1 and CDR2 were assigned from the germline V gene as SGHRS and YFSETQ. From its cysteine to its phenylalanine, the CDR3 spans 14 amino acids. Only the CDR3 portion is preserved as DNA: 42 bases, with reading frame beginning at the first base. According to the study, the label for this sample's treatment or condition signals: live attenuated yellow fever vaccine strain. A standard Ficoll-Paque protocol was used to isolate PBMCs from peripheral blood. CD4 and CD8 T-cell fractions were isolated with Dynabeads CD4 and CD8 positive selection kits. TriZol was used to extract RNA from bulk PBMCs, CD4 and CD8 fractions, and dextramer-positive and dextramer-negative fractions.

The V and J genes are TRBV5-1 and TRBJ2-3, with 10 central nucleotides matching TRBD1. Sequencing was performed on CD4+ T cells sorted from PBMCs, taken 5 days after the yellow fever booster vaccination. This receptor was identified in a young man who received the YFV17D yellow fever vaccine. The DNA sequence is given as TGCGCCAGCAGCTCCGGGACAGGGGCAGATACGCAGTATTTT. Translated, it gives CASSSGTGADTQYF.